This T cell receptor (beta chain) was recovered during a study of cytomegalovirus exposure and HLA in healthy donors. In germline, CDR1 is SGHAT, CDR2 FQNNGV. This CDR3 region has 13 residues. Deletions cut 2 bases from V and 5 bases from J, with 6 bases between. Study observations and caveats: A list of around 150 TCR beta chains associated with cytomegalovirus was given. In a later analysis, first-cohort TCR clusters were found to tend to co-occur in the 100 to 150 validation repertoires. Reported performance of the classifier showed diagnosis of cytomegalovirus status with high specificity and sensitivity.

Here immunoSEQ multiplex PCR was the method, and the copy in TCRdb shows in-frame clones only, minus some. The table shows 250,000 to 350,000 clones, with around 87% occurring only once. As concerns this clone: The antigen is undetermined.

This sequence was found in a woman between 18 and 29 years old in good health and CMV-seronegative. The chain uses TRBV11-2 and TRBJ2-2; D ambiguous. Sequencing was done on a sample of PBMCs. The CDR3 loop is CASSLMSTGELFF. The CDR3 DNA sequence: TGTGCCAGCAGCTTAATGTCGACCGGGGAGCTGTTTTTT.